The 13 T cell receptor beta chains below come from one sample, sequenced in a study of blood T cell repertoires in COVID-19. The table came from immunoSEQ multiplex PCR; TCRdb's copy has only in-frame clones and leaves some out. The table records approximately 75,000 clones, 90% of them present only once. The sequenced sample was peripheral blood. These receptors all come from a human donor in a cohort sampled during active COVID-19.

The chain links TRBV6-5 to TRBJ1-5, with D perhaps TRBD1 (5 bases). V was clipped by 0 bases and J by 6 bases, with 9 bases between them. This CDR3 has 14 residues. CDR1 and CDR2 from the germline V gene are MNHEY and SVGAGI. The CDR3: CASSYSWGGQPQHF. The CDR3 nucleotides are TGTGCCAGCAGTTACTCTTGGGGCGGTCAGCCCCAGCATTTT.

This chain uses TRBV29-1 with TRBJ2-1, with unresolved D. The CDR3 sequence is 10 residues long. Deletions cut 5 bases from V and 7 bases from J, with 6 bases between. Germline CDR1 SQVTM, CDR2 ANQGSEA. CDR3: CSVLSNEQFF. CDR3 in DNA: TGCAGCGTTCTATCAAATGAGCAGTTCTTC.

The chain has TRBV4-3 and TRBJ2-7, with TRBD1 identical over 9 bases. Looked up from germline, CDR1 is LGHNA and CDR2 is YSLEER. With 3 bases clipped from V and 5 bases from J, the junction kept 2 bases outside the gene matches. The CDR3 totals 13 residues. The CDR3 loop reads CASSHRTGDEQYF. CDR3 bases: TGCGCCAGCAGCCACAGGACAGGGGACGAGCAGTACTTC.

This CDR3 is CASSLLSGGATDTQYF. The CDR3 DNA reads TGTGCCAGCTCACTGCTCAGCGGGGGGGCCACAGATACGCAGTATTTT. V gene TRBV18 combines with J gene TRBJ2-3; 10 positions agree with TRBD2. V lost 4 bases to trimming and J lost 2 bases; unmatched junction nucleotides: 6. The germline V gene encodes CDR1 KGHSH and CDR2 LQKENI. The CDR3 has 16 amino acids. The full variable domain, in which reference TRBV18 and TRBJ2-3 provide the parts outside the CDR3, is NAGVMQNPRHLVRRRGQEARLRCSPMKGHSHVYWYRQLPEEGLKFMVYLQKENIIDESGMPKERFSAEFPKEGPSILRIQQVVRGDSAAYFCASSLLSGGATDTQYFGPGTRLTVL.

The chain couples TRBV18 to TRBJ1-1; 9 bases match TRBD1. The CDR3 has 15 residues. The germline gives CDR1 KGHSH, CDR2 LQKENI. V shed 3 bases, J shed 6 bases, and the junction held 8 bases outside the gene matches. The CDR3 loop is CASSPYGGTGPEAFF. CDR3 in DNA: TGTGCCAGCTCACCCTACGGCGGGACAGGGCCTGAAGCTTTCTTT.

The chain joins TRBV16 to TRBJ1-4, with 7 bases lining up with TRBD1. Unmatched junction bases numbered 5, after V lost 4 bases and J lost 6 bases. Germline CDR1 is KGHSY and CDR2 is FQNENV. This CDR3 has 14 amino acids. The CDR3 here is CASSLRDSHEKLFF. The CDR3 DNA follows: TGTGCCAGCAGCCTCCGGGACAGCCATGAAAAACTGTTTTTT.

V is TRBV28 and J is TRBJ2-7; D is unresolved. CDR1 is MDHEN, CDR2 SYDVKM, per germline. Deletions cut 3 bases from V and 1 base from J, with 7 bases between. The CDR3 consists of 13 residues. The CDR3 sequence: CASSFLLSYEQYF. The CDR3 region has the DNA TGTGCCAGCAGTTTCCTTCTGTCCTACGAGCAGTACTTC. Full variable domain (missing parts from reference TRBV28 and TRBJ2-7): DVKVTQSSRYLVKRTGEKVFLECVQDMDHENMFWYRQDPGLGLRLIYFSYDVKMKEKGDIPEGYSVSREKKERFSLILESASTNQTSMYLCASSFLLSYEQYFGPGTRLTVT.

The chain recombines TRBV9 with TRBJ1-5, with unresolved D. From germline, CDR1 is SGDLS and CDR2 YYNGEE. With 0 bases removed from V and 3 bases from J, the gap between germline ends came to 10 bases. This CDR3 has 15 residues. CDR3 residues: CASSVDHGYNQPQHF. The CDR3 nucleotides are TGTGCCAGCAGCGTAGACCACGGTTACAATCAGCCCCAGCATTTT.

V gene TRBV5-1 combines with J gene TRBJ2-6; D call uncertain. CDR1 is SGHRS and CDR2 is YFSETQ in the germline V gene. The CDR3 length is 16 residues. With 0 bases removed from V and 3 bases from J, the gap between germline ends came to 10 bases. The CDR3 DNA reads TGCGCCAGCAGCTTGGGTACCGCCGGTGGGGCCAACGTCCTGACTTTC. Its translation: CASSLGTAGGANVLTF.

Relative to its sample, this clone is medium-sized. The chain has TRBV3-1 (or the pseudogene TRBV3-2) and TRBJ1-6, with D possibly being TRBD1 (6 bases). V was clipped by 4 bases and J by 9 bases, with 7 bases between them. Germline V CDR1 and CDR2: LGHDT, YNNKEL (reference sequence). CDR3 length: 12 residues. CDR3 sequence (DNA): TGTGCCAGCAGCCTACAGGGTTCACCCCTCCACTTT. Translated: CASSLQGSPLHF.

The chain carries TRBV18 and TRBJ2-7; 9 bases agree with TRBD1. Germline V gene data show CDR1 as KGHSH and CDR2 as LQKENI. The CDR3 loop spans 16 amino acids. Losses at the gene ends were 3 bases for V and 3 bases for J; bases not matched to a gene: 9. In DNA form, the CDR3 reads TGTGCCAGCTCACCCCGGGGGGCGGACAGGGGCTACGAGCAGTACTTC. It encodes CASSPRGADRGYEQYF.

To note about this clone: Compared with germline, one end of the junction differs, possibly owing to a read error. This chain uses TRBV6-1 with TRBJ1-1, with D tentatively TRBD1 (6 bases). This CDR3 contains 15 residues. Germline CDR1 MNHNS, CDR2 SASEGT. The DNA of the CDR3 is TGTGCCAGCAGGGAAGGACAGATAATGAACACTGAAGCTTTCTTT. Translating gives CASREGQIMNTEAFF.

The rearrangement uses TRBV19 and TRBJ1-2; 8 nucleotides line up with TRBD1. The CDR3 extends over 17 amino acids. Trimming cost V 6 bases and J 4 bases; bases outside gene matches: 16. The germline gives CDR1 LNHDA, CDR2 SQIVND (reference sequence). CDR3 loop: CASRPGQADGAIYGYTF. As DNA, the CDR3 is TGTGCCAGTAGGCCGGGACAGGCTGATGGGGCAATCTATGGCTACACCTTC.